This T cell receptor (beta chain) stems from a study of shared clonotypes between healthy human individuals. Study context: Three plates were used per donor for CD4 naive, three for CD4 memory, two for CD8 naive and one for CD8 memory. Study-wide results and caveats: In having few donors, the study represented limited genetic and exposure-history diversity.

This clone was picked up a small number of times. Its antigen is as yet unknown. The authors divided CD4+ cells into CD45RA+ naive and CD45RA-negative memory subsets. CDR1 and CDR2 from the germline V gene are MDHEN and SYDVKM. The CDR3 has 12 residues. Trimming pared 3 bases from V and 16 bases from J, leaving 16 bases between. Sequencing was at deep level. Produced via immunoSEQ multiplex PCR; TCRdb's table is partial and in-frame only. The sample holds about 2.5 million clones; 92% are singletons and the top ten take about 0.36%. Sequencing was done on a sample of naive CD4+ T cells from PBMCs. As to subset: CD45RA+ positively selected. This receptor was taken from a young man in good health. Some clones in this sample may be carry-over from other donors' samples. The V gene is TRBV28, the J gene TRBJ1-5; a possible D gene is TRBD1 (6 bases). This CDR3 reads CASSFGGAGVHF. CDR3 DNA: TGTGCCAGCAGTTTCGGGGGGGCTGGTGTCCATTTT.